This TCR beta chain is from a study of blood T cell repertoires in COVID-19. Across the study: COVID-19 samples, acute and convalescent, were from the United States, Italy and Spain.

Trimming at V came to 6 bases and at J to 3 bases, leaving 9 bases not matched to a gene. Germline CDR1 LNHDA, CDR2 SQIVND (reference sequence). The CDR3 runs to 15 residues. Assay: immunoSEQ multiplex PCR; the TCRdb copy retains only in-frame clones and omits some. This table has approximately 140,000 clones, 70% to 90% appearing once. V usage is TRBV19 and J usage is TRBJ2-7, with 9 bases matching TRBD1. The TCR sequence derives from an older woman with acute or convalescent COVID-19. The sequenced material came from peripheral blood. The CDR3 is CASRETGGAFYEQYF. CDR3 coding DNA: TGTGCCAGTAGGGAAACAGGGGGCGCATTCTACGAGCAGTACTTC.